The entry that follows covers one T cell receptor (beta chain) sequence. The antigen is undetermined. MiXCR, run by TCRdb on the 5' RACE reads, gives a single entry per CDR3 protein. The sample records tens of thousands of distinct CDR3 sequences, roughly 8% being singletons. These data belong to a study of T cells after yellow fever vaccination. The germline V gene has CDR1 DFQATT and CDR2 SNEGSKA (reference sequence). The CDR3 totals 13 residues. V lost 4 bases, J lost 2 bases, and 12 bases lay in between. Study outcomes and limitations: Most clones from primary vaccination resurfaced after the booster (around 97% CD4, about 91% CD8). Bulk-population clonotypes that are abundant could appear as contaminants in FACS-sorted repertoires.

The receptor was isolated from a man between 25 and 39 years old who received the YFV17D yellow fever vaccine. Sequencing was performed on CD8+ T cells sorted from PBMCs, taken on the day of the yellow fever booster vaccination. The V and J genes are TRBV20-1 and TRBJ2-7; D perhaps matches TRBD2 (6 bases). CDR3 DNA sequence: TGCAGTGCTAAGACTAGTAGCCCCTACGAGCAGTACTTC. Translating gives CSAKTSSPYEQYF.